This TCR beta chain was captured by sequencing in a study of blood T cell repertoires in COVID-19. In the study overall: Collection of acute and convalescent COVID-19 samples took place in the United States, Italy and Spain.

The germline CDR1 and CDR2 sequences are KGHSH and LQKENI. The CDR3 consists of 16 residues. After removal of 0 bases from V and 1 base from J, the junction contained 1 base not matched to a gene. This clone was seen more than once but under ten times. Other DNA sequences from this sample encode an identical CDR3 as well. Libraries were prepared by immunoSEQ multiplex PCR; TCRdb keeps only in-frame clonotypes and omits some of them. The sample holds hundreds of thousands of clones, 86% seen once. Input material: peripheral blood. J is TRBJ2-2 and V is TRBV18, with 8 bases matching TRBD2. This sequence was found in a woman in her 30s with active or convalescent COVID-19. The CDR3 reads CASSPPLAGNTGELFF. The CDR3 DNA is TGTGCCAGCTCACCACCCCTAGCGGGGAACACCGGGGAGCTGTTTTTT.